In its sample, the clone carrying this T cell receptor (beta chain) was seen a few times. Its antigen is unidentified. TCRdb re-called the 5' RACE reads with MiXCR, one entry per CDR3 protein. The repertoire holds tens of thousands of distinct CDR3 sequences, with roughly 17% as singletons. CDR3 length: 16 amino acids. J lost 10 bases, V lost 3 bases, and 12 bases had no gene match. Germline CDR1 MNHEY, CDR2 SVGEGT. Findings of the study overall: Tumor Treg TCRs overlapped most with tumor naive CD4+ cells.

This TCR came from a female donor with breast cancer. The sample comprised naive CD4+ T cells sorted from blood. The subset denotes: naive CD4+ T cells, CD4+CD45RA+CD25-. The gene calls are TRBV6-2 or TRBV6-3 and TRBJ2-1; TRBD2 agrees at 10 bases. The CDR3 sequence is CASSYALLAGPREQFF. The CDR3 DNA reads TGTGCCAGCAGTTATGCATTACTAGCGGGACCGAGGGAGCAGTTCTTC.